The 25 T cell receptor beta chains listed next were all sequenced from one sample in a study of blood T cells in healthy people across ages. The use of a sample-barcoded 5' primer and a J-beta primer mix characterized a second PCR of about 7 to 12 cycles. Each CDR3 protein is one row after TCRdb ran MiXCR on the 5' RACE reads. The sample records 1.5 million or so distinct CDR3 sequences, roughly 43% being singletons. Material for sequencing was blood. The receptor set was obtained from a woman under 30 in good health.

The chain has TRBV7-2 and TRBJ2-7, with 7 bases that match TRBD1. V lost 4 bases, J lost 3 bases, and 15 bases stayed unmatched. Germline V gene sequence: CDR1 SGHTA, CDR2 FQGNSA. This CDR3 has 17 residues. The CDR3 region has the DNA TGTGCCAGCAGCTCCACGACAGGGCTACTAGGACACTACGAGCAGTACTTC. Residues: CASSSTTGLLGHYEQYF.

This clonotype was detected a few times. This chain uses TRBV20-1 with TRBJ1-3, with D uncertain. The length of the CDR3 is 13 residues. The germline V gene has CDR1 DFQATT and CDR2 SNEGSKA (reference sequence). Trimming shortened V by 0 bases and J by 1 base, and 4 bases separated the two germline ends. In nucleotides, the CDR3 is TGCAGTGCTAGAGAAGGGTCTGGAAACACCATATATTTT. Its protein is CSAREGSGNTIYF.

This rearrangement joins TRBV7-9 to TRBJ1-4, with TRBD1 matching 8 bases. The CDR3 runs to 16 residues. Germline-derived CDR1 and CDR2 are SEHNR and FQNEAQ (reference sequence). V shed 6 bases and J 0 bases; nucleotides not matched to a gene: 6. The CDR3 DNA sequence: TGTGCCAGCAGTTTGGGACAGGTTGCAACTAATGAAAAACTGTTTTTT. Residues: CASSLGQVATNEKLFF.

This clonotype was observed at least ten times. The V gene is TRBV7-3, the J gene TRBJ2-1, with 14 nucleotides matching TRBD2. CDR1 and CDR2 from the germline V gene are SGHTA and FQGTGA. The CDR3 consists of 18 residues. After removal of 0 bases from V and 3 bases from J, the junction contained 4 bases not matched to a gene. The CDR3 bases are TGTGCCAGCAGCTTAACGGGACTAGCGGGAGTAGGCTACAATGAGCAGTTCTTC. Translation: CASSLTGLAGVGYNEQFF.

The chain joins TRBV4-3 to TRBJ2-5, with 14 bases that match TRBD2. Germline lookup yields CDR1 LGHNA and CDR2 YSLEER. The V and J ends lost 2 bases and 5 bases, in that order; junction bases with no gene match: 4. The CDR3 has 16 residues. As DNA, the CDR3 is TGCGCCAGCAGCCAATATAGGACTAGCGGGGGGGAGACCCAGTACTTC. Translation: CASSQYRTSGGETQYF.

This sequence joins TRBV27 and TRBJ2-7; the D gene is possibly TRBD2 (5 bases). The CDR3 has 14 residues. V gave up 3 bases and J gave up 2 bases, with 11 bases separating them. The germline V gene encodes CDR1 MNHEY and CDR2 SMNVEV (reference sequence). The CDR3 nucleotides read TGTGCCAGCAGTTTGAGCGGAAACACCTACGAGCAGTACTTC. Protein: CASSLSGNTYEQYF.

For the CDR3, the DNA is TGTGCCAGCAGTGAATTACAGGGGATCTACGACACTGAAGCTTTCTTT. Residues: CASSELQGIYDTEAFF. The chain recombines TRBV25-1 with TRBJ1-1, with TRBD1 matching 7 bases. With 1 base clipped from V and 3 bases from J, the junction kept 8 bases outside the gene matches. CDR1 is MGHDK and CDR2 is SYGVNS in the germline V gene. This CDR3 is built from 16 residues.

The chain links TRBV10-2 to TRBJ2-7; TRBD1 matches 7 bases. The CDR3 loop spans 13 amino acids. Per the germline V gene, CDR1 is WSHSY and CDR2 is SAAADI. The junction had 9 bases not matched to a gene; V was cut back by 6 bases and J by 7 bases. The CDR3 loop is CASRQGLINEQYF. The CDR3 nucleotides read TGCGCCAGCAGACAGGGGTTAATCAATGAGCAGTACTTC.

The CDR3 sequence: CAWSFSGISYEQYF. Written as DNA, the CDR3 is TGTGCCTGGAGTTTCAGCGGGATCTCCTACGAGCAGTACTTC. This chain joins TRBV30 and TRBJ2-7; 7 positions match TRBD2. This CDR3 region has 14 residues. CDR1 and CDR2 from the germline V gene are GTSNPN and SVGIG (reference sequence). The junction had 4 bases not matched to a gene; V was cut back by 2 bases and J by 0 bases.

The J gene is TRBJ2-5, the V gene TRBV20-1, with a tentative D call TRBD2 (6 bases). V lost 6 bases and J 3 bases, leaving 14 bases between the germline ends. The CDR3 is made up of 13 amino acids. Germline assignment: CDR1 DFQATT and CDR2 SNEGSKA (reference sequence). In DNA, the CDR3 is TGCAGTGCCTCGGAGGGGCTCGAAGAGACCCAGTACTTC. Its translation is CSASEGLEETQYF.

As DNA, the CDR3 is TGTGCCAGCAGTTACTCTGAAAGGACTCAGCCCCAGCATTTT. Translated: CASSYSERTQPQHF. This chain links TRBV6-2 or TRBV6-3 with TRBJ1-5, with D unresolved. There are 14 residues in the CDR3. Trimming stripped 0 bases from V and 6 bases from J, with 9 bases between. CDR1 is MNHEY and CDR2 is SVGEGT in the germline V gene.

V and J are TRBV7-2 and TRBJ1-5; possible D gene TRBD1, 5 bases. Germline V gives CDR1 SGHTA, CDR2 FQGNSA. CDR3 length: 15 residues. Trimming stripped 6 bases from V and 3 bases from J, with 15 bases between. The CDR3 region has the DNA TGTGCCAGCAGTCCAGTGGGGGTAATCAATCAGCCCCAGCATTTT. Amino acids: CASSPVGVINQPQHF.

The gene calls are TRBV24-1 and TRBJ2-1; 7 nucleotides line up with TRBD2. This CDR3 has 15 residues. V dropped 5 bases and J dropped 2; count of bases not matched to a gene: 5. CDR1 is KGHDR, CDR2 SFDVKD, per germline. CDR3 residues: CATSGKRDAYNEQFF. CDR3 in DNA: TGTGCCACCAGTGGGAAGCGGGACGCCTACAATGAGCAGTTCTTC.

V gene TRBV29-1 combines with J gene TRBJ1-2, with no clear D. The CDR3 sequence is 11 residues long. Trimming took off 6 bases at V and 8 bases at J, with 13 bases between the two ends. Germline lookup yields CDR1 SQVTM and CDR2 ANQGSEA. The CDR3 protein is CSVVNRRGYTF. The CDR3 DNA sequence: TGCAGCGTCGTCAATCGTAGGGGCTACACCTTC.

Regarding this clonotype: Just one base apart from a much larger clone, this may be a read error. This chain uses TRBV7-3 with TRBJ2-1; TRBD2 agrees at 12 bases. Germline V CDR1 and CDR2: SGHTA, FQGTGA. CDR3 length: 16 amino acids. CDR3: CASSKGTSGPFNGQFF. Written as DNA, the CDR3 is TGTGCCAGCAGCAAAGGGACTAGCGGGCCGTTCAATGGGCAGTTCTTC.

The chain recombines TRBV28 with TRBJ1-1; possibly TRBD1 for D (6 bases). The germline gives CDR1 MDHEN, CDR2 SYDVKM. Trimming took off 5 bases at V and 0 bases at J, with 16 bases between the two ends. The CDR3 totals 16 residues. CDR3 amino acids: CASSLLGTHMNTEAFF. Here the CDR3 DNA reads TGTGCCAGCAGTCTTCTGGGGACACACATGAACACTGAAGCTTTCTTT.

The chain uses TRBV29-1 and TRBJ1-1; D unclear. This CDR3 is built from 11 residues. Germline V gene data show CDR1 as SQVTM and CDR2 as ANQGSEA. The V gene lost 2 bases and the J gene lost 11 bases, with 12 bases spanning the gap. CDR3 residues: CSVEISGFAFF. As DNA, the CDR3 is TGCAGCGTTGAAATATCTGGGTTTGCTTTCTTT.

This clonotype was detected only a few times. The chain employs TRBV27 and TRBJ2-2; TRBD2 matches at 9 bases. The CDR3 length is 15 residues. Germline V gene data show CDR1 as MNHEY and CDR2 as SMNVEV (reference sequence). The V segment lost 5 bases and the J segment 6 bases; nucleotides outside the gene matches: 7. In DNA, the CDR3 is TGTGCCAGCAGTACTAGCGGGTACGGCGCCGGGGAGCTGTTTTTT. This codes for CASSTSGYGAGELFF.

This clonotype was recorded a few times. V usage is TRBV6-5 and J usage is TRBJ2-7; D remains ambiguous. V lost 0 bases and J 5 bases, leaving 8 bases between the germline ends. The germline CDR1 and CDR2 sequences are MNHEY and SVGAGI. CDR3 length: 13 residues. CDR3 DNA: TGTGCCAGCAGTTACTCGATTCTTAACGAGCAGTACTTC. It translates to CASSYSILNEQYF.

V usage is TRBV6-2 or TRBV6-3 and J usage is TRBJ2-3; 8 nucleotides agree with TRBD2. Trimming cost V 2 bases and J 6 bases; bases outside gene matches: 7. In germline, CDR1 is MNHEY, CDR2 SVGEGT. This CDR3 comprises 15 residues. CDR3 in amino acids: CASSYAAGGVDTQYF. The DNA of the CDR3 is TGTGCCAGCAGTTACGCGGCGGGGGGAGTTGATACGCAGTATTTT.

V usage is TRBV10-3 and J usage is TRBJ2-5, with D possibly called TRBD1 or TRBD2 (5 bases each). This CDR3 has 14 amino acids. Between the trimmed V and J ends, which lost 3 bases and 0 bases, there was a span of 8 bases. From germline, CDR1 is ENHRY and CDR2 SYGVKD. CDR3 protein: CAISDGDDQETQYF. The CDR3 nucleotides are TGTGCCATCAGTGACGGGGACGACCAAGAGACCCAGTACTTC.

A word on this clonotype: This may come from a read error, since a much larger clone is one base off. Here the CDR3 DNA reads TGTGCCAGCAGCCGAGTTACAGGGGCTAGCACAGATACGCAGTGTTTT. Translating it yields CASSRVTGASTDTQCF. The chain links TRBV5-6 to TRBJ2-3; 7 positions match TRBD1. From germline, CDR1 is SGHDT and CDR2 YYEEEE. This CDR3 is 16 amino acids long. Variable domain in full (rest from reference TRBV5-6 and TRBJ2-3): DAGVTQSPTHLIKTRGQQVTLRCSPKSGHDTVSWYQQALGQGPQFIFQYYEEEERQRGNFPDRFSGHQFPNYSSELNVNALLLGDSALYLCASSRVTGASTDTQCFGPGTRLTVL.

This chain links TRBV3-1 with TRBJ1-6; 9 positions agree with TRBD1. This CDR3 has 15 amino acids. Germline loops: CDR1 LGHDT, CDR2 YNNKEL (reference sequence). Germline trimming cut 4 bases from V and 9 bases from J; bases unmatched to any gene: 7. The CDR3 DNA follows: TGTGCCAGCAGCCCTAGGGACAGGGCGAGTTCACCCCTCCACTTT. Encoded protein: CASSPRDRASSPLHF.

The rearrangement uses TRBV19 and TRBJ1-5; the D gene is possibly TRBD1 (6 bases). There are 12 residues in the CDR3. The germline V gene encodes CDR1 LNHDA and CDR2 SQIVND (reference sequence). V was cut by 5 bases and J by 7 bases, with 9 bases left in between. The CDR3 coding sequence is TGTGCCAGTAGTGTCGGGGGCCAGCCCCAGCATTTT. It is translated as CASSVGGQPQHF.

This clonotype was detected many times. V and J are TRBV7-2 and TRBJ2-7, with 8 nucleotides matching TRBD1. J was trimmed by 7 bases and V by 1 base; bases with no gene match: 9. Germline assignment: CDR1 SGHTA and CDR2 FQGNSA. The CDR3 length is 15 residues. For the CDR3, the DNA is TGTGCCAGCAGCTTAGAAGGGACAGGAGGTCTTGAGCAGTACTTC. Translated: CASSLEGTGGLEQYF.